These 23 T cell receptor beta chains were sequenced from one sample in a study of shared clonotypes between healthy human individuals. Libraries were prepared by immunoSEQ multiplex PCR; TCRdb keeps only in-frame clonotypes and omits some of them. Among roughly 2 million clones listed, approximately 94% were seen once. The sequencing input was naive CD4+ T cells sorted from blood. As for subset: CD45RA+ positively selected. The source is a man aged 18-30 years in good health.

V and J are TRBV10-3 and TRBJ2-3; possibly TRBD1 or TRBD2 for D (5 bases each). CDR1 is ENHRY and CDR2 is SYGVKD in the germline V gene. V lost 3 bases to trimming and J lost 4 bases, with 14 bases between them. This CDR3 comprises 15 residues. CDR3 residues: CAISDGTATADTQYF. The CDR3 DNA reads TGTGCCATCAGTGACGGGACGGCAACCGCAGATACGCAGTATTTT.

The genes are TRBV5-1 and TRBJ2-7; D possibly corresponds to TRBD1 (6 bases). The germline V gene has CDR1 SGHRS and CDR2 YFSETQ. The V and J ends lost 4 bases and 7 bases respectively, with 18 bases between them. CDR3 length: 14 amino acids. The CDR3 reads CASSPERTGYEQYF. The CDR3 nucleotides are TGCGCCAGCAGCCCAGAGCGCACAGGGTATGAGCAGTACTTC.

This rearrangement joins TRBV29-1 to TRBJ2-1; a weak D match, TRBD1 (6 bases). Trimming pared 6 bases from V and 6 bases from J, leaving 24 bases between. The germline gives CDR1 SQVTM, CDR2 ANQGSEA. The CDR3 is 16 residues long. CDR3 nucleotides: TGCAGCGTCGCCCCATTACCCCGGGACACCCTCAATGAGCAGTTCTTC. Translation gives CSVAPLPRDTLNEQFF.

The chain joins TRBV6-6 to TRBJ1-2; D is ambiguous. This CDR3 has 15 residues. The V gene's germline CDR1 is MNHNY and CDR2 SVGAGI (reference sequence). With 0 bases removed from V and 3 bases from J, the gap between germline ends came to 11 bases. The CDR3 DNA follows: TGTGCCAGCAGTTACTCCACCTTATCTTACTATGGCTACACCTTC. It is translated as CASSYSTLSYYGYTF.

The V gene is TRBV30, the J gene TRBJ1-1; D may be TRBD1 (5 bases). Germline loops: CDR1 GTSNPN, CDR2 SVGIG (reference sequence). V was cut by 2 bases and J by 5 bases, with 21 bases left in between. The CDR3 extends over 16 amino acids. The CDR3 DNA reads as TGTGCCTGGAGTTTTCTCTCAGGGAGGATGAGGACTGAAGCTTTCTTT. It specifies CAWSFLSGRMRTEAFF. Drawing the rest from reference TRBV30 and TRBJ1-1, the complete variable domain is SQTIHQWPATLVQPVGSPLSLECTVEGTSNPNLYWYRQAAGRGLQLLFYSVGIGQISSEVPQNLSASRPQDRQFILSSKKLLLSDSGFYLCAWSFLSGRMRTEAFFGQGTRLTVV.

In DNA form, the CDR3 reads TGTGCCAGCAGTCGACAGGGGCCGGAGGGAGAGCAGTACTTC. The encoded protein is CASSRQGPEGEQYF. The V call is TRBV6-5, the J call TRBJ2-7; 8 bases map to TRBD1. The CDR3 is 14 residues long. V trimming: 5 bases; J trimming: 7 bases; junction bases outside the gene matches: 10. Germline CDR1 is MNHEY and CDR2 is SVGAGI.

V usage is TRBV6-5 and J usage is TRBJ1-4; TRBD1 matches at 10 bases. The trim removed 6 bases at V and 6 bases at J, leaving 4 bases unmatched. Germline loops: CDR1 MNHEY, CDR2 SVGAGI. There are 14 residues in the CDR3. In DNA form, the CDR3 reads TGTGCCAGCAGCCGACAGGGGGCAGATGAAAAACTGTTTTTT. It codes for CASSRQGADEKLFF.

Details on this clone: Other DNA sequences in this specimen translate into the identical CDR3. This chain uses TRBV5-6 with TRBJ1-2; D perhaps matches TRBD1 (5 bases). Deletions cut 0 bases from V and 4 bases from J, with 7 bases between. CDR1 is SGHDT and CDR2 is YYEEEE in the germline V gene. The CDR3 consists of 13 residues. This chain's CDR3 is CASSLGGAYGYTF. In DNA form, the CDR3 reads TGTGCCAGCAGCTTGGGTGGGGCCTATGGCTACACCTTC.

The chain combines TRBV6-5 with TRBJ1-5, with D maybe TRBD1 (5 bases). The CDR3 covers 14 residues. The germline V and J ends were trimmed by 7 bases and 3 bases, with 13 bases remaining between them. Germline loops: CDR1 MNHEY, CDR2 SVGAGI. The CDR3 protein is CASNSRQSNQPQHF. CDR3 in DNA: TGTGCCAGCAACTCAAGACAGTCCAATCAGCCCCAGCATTTT.

In regard to this clone: This same CDR3 is encoded by further DNA sequences in the sample. This chain connects TRBV10-3 to TRBJ2-7; no definite D call. V was cut by 3 bases and J by 2 bases, with 5 bases left in between. Looked up from germline, CDR1 is ENHRY and CDR2 is SYGVKD. CDR3 length: 12 residues. CDR3 region: CAISESPYEQYF. The CDR3 DNA sequence: TGTGCCATCAGTGAATCCCCCTACGAGCAGTACTTC.

This clone was recorded only once. The chain uses TRBV30 and TRBJ1-2, with no clear D. Germline values: CDR1 GTSNPN, CDR2 SVGIG (reference sequence). The length of the CDR3 is 15 residues. Trimming took 5 bases from V and 0 from J, leaving 16 bases between them. CDR3 residues: CAWDTGRLANYGYTF. The CDR3 DNA follows: TGTGCCTGGGATACTGGACGTCTAGCTAACTATGGCTACACCTTC.

The J gene is TRBJ2-1, the V gene TRBV5-5; D is possibly TRBD2 (6 bases). Trimming took off 1 base at V and 0 bases at J, with 8 bases between the two ends. CDR1 SGHKS and CDR2 YYEKEE come from the germline V gene (reference sequence). The CDR3 has 15 amino acids. The CDR3 protein is CASSLMGGSYNEQFF. The CDR3 region has the DNA TGTGCCAGCAGCTTGATGGGGGGCTCCTACAATGAGCAGTTCTTC.

V usage is TRBV15 and J usage is TRBJ1-6, with D hard to call. This CDR3 comprises 15 residues. Germline lookup yields CDR1 LNHNV and CDR2 YYDKDF (reference sequence). V lost 0 bases and J lost 6, with 9 bases in between. Here the CDR3 DNA reads TGTGCCACCAGCAGAGATGAACAGACTAATTCACCCCTCCACTTT. Its translation is CATSRDEQTNSPLHF.

The chain uses TRBV19 and TRBJ1-1, with D maybe TRBD1 (6 bases). Germline loops: CDR1 LNHDA, CDR2 SQIVND (reference sequence). Trimming took 4 bases from V and 0 from J, leaving 9 bases between them. The CDR3 loop spans 14 amino acids. CDR3 protein: CASSSGQLNTEAFF. In DNA form, the CDR3 reads TGTGCCAGTAGTAGCGGACAGCTGAACACTGAAGCTTTCTTT.

The gene calls are TRBV5-1 and TRBJ2-5, with 11 bases that match TRBD2. This CDR3 has 14 residues. Germline V gene lookup returns CDR1 SGHRS and CDR2 YFSETQ. The V and J ends lost 4 bases and 4 bases, in that order; junction bases with no gene match: 3. The CDR3 DNA is TGCGCCAGCAGCGAAGGGACTAGCGGAGAGACCCAGTACTTC. It specifies CASSEGTSGETQYF. Full variable domain (missing parts from reference TRBV5-1 and TRBJ2-5): KAGVTQTPRYLIKTRGQQVTLSCSPISGHRSVSWYQQTPGQGLQFLFEYFSETQRNKGNFPGRFSGRQFSNSRSEMNVSTLELGDSALYLCASSEGTSGETQYFGPGTRLLVL.

In its sample, this clone was seen once. The chain recombines TRBV28 with TRBJ2-6; 9 bases map to TRBD1. The length of the CDR3 is 16 residues. Germline CDR1 reads MDHEN; CDR2 reads SYDVKM. J lost 2 bases, V lost 5 bases, and 4 bases had no gene match. The CDR3 here is CASSLTGGAGANVLTF. The CDR3 nucleotides read TGTGCCAGCAGTCTTACAGGGGGCGCTGGGGCCAACGTCCTGACTTTC.

The CDR3 sequence: CASSPGRGELFF. As DNA, the CDR3 is TGTGCCAGCTCACCAGGGCGCGGGGAGCTGTTTTTT. This chain connects TRBV18 to TRBJ2-2; D gene ambiguous. This CDR3 region has 12 residues. Germline values: CDR1 KGHSH, CDR2 LQKENI. V lost 2 bases, J lost 7 bases, and 5 bases lay in between. Supplemented by reference TRBV18 and TRBJ2-2, the full variable domain reads NAGVMQNPRHLVRRRGQEARLRCSPMKGHSHVYWYRQLPEEGLKFMVYLQKENIIDESGMPKERFSAEFPKEGPSILRIQQVVRGDSAAYFCASSPGRGELFFGEGSRLTVL.

V and J are TRBV11-2 and TRBJ1-4; TRBD1 might be the D (5 bases). The length of the CDR3 is 14 residues. Deletions cut 5 bases from V and 9 bases from J, with 16 bases between. Germline values: CDR1 SGHAT, CDR2 FQNNGV. CDR3 bases: TGTGCCAGCAGCGTGGGCAGGGAGGTTCAAAAACTGTTTTTT. Translation gives CASSVGREVQKLFF.

The chain uses TRBV2 and TRBJ2-1; 8 nucleotides line up with TRBD1. Germline V gene lookup returns CDR1 SNHLY and CDR2 FYNNEI. The CDR3 extends over 14 amino acids. With 7 bases clipped from V and 2 bases from J, the junction kept 4 bases outside the gene matches. CDR3 loop: CASTDRVTYNEQFF. DNA of the CDR3: TGTGCCAGCACGGACAGGGTCACCTACAATGAGCAGTTCTTC.

V gene TRBV15 combines with J gene TRBJ2-3, with unresolved D. Germline assignment: CDR1 LNHNV and CDR2 YYDKDF (reference sequence). This CDR3 is built from 16 residues. With 5 bases removed from V and 2 bases from J, the gap between germline ends came to 17 bases. CDR3 amino acids: CATSSAKGWSTDTQYF. DNA of the CDR3: TGTGCCACCAGCTCGGCGAAAGGGTGGTCCACAGATACGCAGTATTTT.

DNA for the CDR3: TGTGCCAGCACAGACAGTCGCTCCTATAATTCACCCCTCCACTTT. Translated: CASTDSRSYNSPLHF. The J gene is TRBJ1-6, the V gene TRBV25-1, with D possibly being TRBD1 (5 bases). With 7 bases removed from V and 0 bases from J, the gap between germline ends came to 10 bases. Per the germline V gene, CDR1 is MGHDK and CDR2 is SYGVNS. This CDR3 contains 15 residues.

The V call is TRBV28, the J call TRBJ1-4, with D uncertain. The V end was cut by 5 bases, the J end by 13 bases, with 14 bases between. The CDR3 has 12 residues. Germline V gene sequence: CDR1 MDHEN, CDR2 SYDVKM. CDR3 loop: CASSISPKGLFF. As DNA, the CDR3 is TGTGCCAGCAGTATCTCCCCGAAAGGACTGTTTTTT.

This clone was picked up one time. The rearrangement joins TRBV6-5 to TRBJ2-4; possibly TRBD1 for D (6 bases). Germline CDR1 reads MNHEY; CDR2 reads SVGAGI. V lost 2 bases, J lost 8 bases, and 10 bases lay in between. The CDR3 is made up of 13 amino acids. The CDR3 nucleotides read TGTGCCAGCAGTTACGTCCCAGGGGACATTCAGTACTTC. Residues: CASSYVPGDIQYF.